The following is a T cell receptor beta chain sequence with its context. The sample comes from a study of blood T cell repertoires in COVID-19. Study at large: The United States, Italy and Spain were the sources of the acute and convalescent COVID-19 samples. Sources were T cells, B-cell-depleted T cells, or PBMCs; the material itself was cDNA or gDNA.

Seattle enrolled patients during active infection and tracked them longitudinally. As processed by the authors: Quantification of nucleated cells was approximated via reference gene primer amplification. TCRdb's copy holds only in-frame clones and misses some; the assay was immunoSEQ multiplex PCR. The V and J calls and clone size come from that table; D and trimming were worked out from the DNA. This table holds over 70,000 clones, roughly 85% found once. Per the germline V gene, CDR1 is LGHDT and CDR2 is YNNKEL (reference sequence). There are 14 residues in the CDR3. V was shortened by 3 bases and J by 6 bases, with 12 bases between the two germline ends.

Source material: peripheral blood. This rearrangement joins TRBV3-1 (or the pseudogene TRBV3-2) to TRBJ2-1; D is unclear. The origin of this receptor is a man aged 60 to 75 with COVID-19, enrolled during active disease. The CDR3 here is CASSHTTRPNEQFF. The CDR3 nucleotides read TGTGCCAGCAGCCACACCACCAGGCCCAATGAGCAGTTCTTC.